The clone carrying this TCR beta chain was seen a few times. Antigen unknown. V lost 4 bases, J lost 6 bases, and 5 bases stayed unmatched. The V gene's germline CDR1 is MNHEY and CDR2 SVGAGI. The CDR3 has 14 amino acids. Using its own MiXCR run on the RT-PCR reads, TCRdb lists one record per CDR3 protein. The sample shows 550,000 to 650,000 distinct CDR3 sequences, 12% of them seen only once. The data originate from a study of response to subunit inactivated influenza vaccine. The study, taken as a whole, reports: A suggestion made by the authors is that each seasonal influenza vaccination recruits few new T cells.

This clonotype was obtained from a man aged 50-60 years who received an inactivated influenza vaccine. The J gene is TRBJ2-2, the V gene TRBV6-5, with 7 bases aligning to TRBD1. The sequencing here drew on PBMCs from blood, taken on the day of vaccination. Here the CDR3 DNA reads TGTGCCAGCAGTTTCACAGGGGTTGCCGGGGAGCTGTTTTTT. Its translation is CASSFTGVAGELFF.